This entry lists 25 T cell receptor beta chains sequenced from one sample in a study of cytotoxic CD8 clonotypes in ibrutinib-treated CLL. Assay: immunoSEQ multiplex PCR; the TCRdb copy retains only in-frame clones and omits some. The table lists about 30,000 clones, roughly 59% of them singletons. The sample consisted of PBMCs, taken before ibrutinib treatment. These receptors all come from a human donor with chronic lymphocytic leukemia.

V gene TRBV18 combines with J gene TRBJ2-6; D may be TRBD1 (6 bases). CDR1 is KGHSH, CDR2 LQKENI, per germline. The CDR3 spans 17 residues. V lost 3 bases and J 2 bases, leaving 14 bases between the germline ends. CDR3 bases: TGTGCCAGCTCACCCCTAGGACAGACGACTGGGGCCAACGTCCTGACTTTC. Amino acid sequence: CASSPLGQTTGANVLTF.

The chain employs TRBV6-1 and TRBJ1-1; 11 nucleotides align to TRBD1. The CDR3 length is 14 residues. V shed 4 bases, J shed 4 bases, and the junction held 2 bases outside the gene matches. CDR1 and CDR2 (germline): MNHNS, SASEGT. The CDR3 sequence is CASSVGTGGTEAFF. The DNA for the CDR3 is TGTGCCAGCAGTGTCGGGACAGGGGGCACTGAAGCTTTCTTT.

The chain joins TRBV12-5 to TRBJ1-2, with 10 bases identical to TRBD1. CDR3 length equals 21 residues. CDR1 is LGHNT, CDR2 FRNRAP, per germline. V shed 8 bases and J 11 bases; nucleotides not matched to a gene: 35. CDR3 protein: CASRGGAVPGQGPVWLTGYTF. The CDR3 DNA sequence: TGTGCTAGTAGGGGAGGCGCAGTACCGGGACAGGGGCCTGTCTGGCTCACTGGGTACACCTTC. The variable domain in full, with the rest retrieved from reference TRBV12-5 and TRBJ1-2, is DARVTQTPRHKVTEMGQEVTMRCQPILGHNTVFWYRQTMMQGLELLAYFRNRAPLDDSGMPKDRFSAEMPDATLATLKIQPSEPRDSAVYFCASRGGAVPGQGPVWLTGYTFGSGTRLTVV.

Note on this clone: Other DNA sequences in this sample translate to the same CDR3. The genes are TRBV10-3 and TRBJ2-3; D unclear. Germline CDR1 ENHRY, CDR2 SYGVKD. V lost 2 bases, J lost 6 bases, and 3 bases lay in between. CDR3 length: 11 residues. The CDR3 DNA follows: TGTGCCATCAGTGAGGGTGATACGCAGTATTTT. This sequence encodes CAISEGDTQYF.

The genes are TRBV9 and TRBJ1-1; D is uncertain. The CDR3 sequence is 14 residues long. From germline, CDR1 is SGDLS and CDR2 YYNGEE. V was clipped by 0 bases and J by 4 bases, with 10 bases between them. CDR3 coding DNA: TGTGCCAGCAGCGTAGGTCTGGGAAGCACTGAAGCTTTCTTT. Its protein is CASSVGLGSTEAFF. The full variable domain, completed using reference TRBV9 and TRBJ1-1, is DSGVTQTPKHLITATGQRVTLRCSPRSGDLSVYWYQQSLDQGLQFLIQYYNGEERAKGNILERFSAQQFPDLHSELNLSSLELGDSALYFCASSVGLGSTEAFFGQGTRLTVV.

This chain links TRBV21-1 with TRBJ2-4; the table's TRBD1 call for D was not verified on the DNA. TRBV21-1 is a known pseudogene. The CDR3 runs to 20 residues. CDR3 sequence (DNA): TGTGCCAGCAGCAAAAGAGGGGACAGGGGGAACCCAGACACCGAAAACATTCAGTACTTC. This gives the protein CASSKRGDRGNPDTENIQYF.

The gene calls are TRBV5-6 and TRBJ1-4; TRBD1 might be the D (5 bases). Germline V gene data show CDR1 as SGHDT and CDR2 as YYEEEE. The V gene lost 7 bases and the J gene lost 4 bases, with 17 bases spanning the gap. The CDR3 has 15 amino acids. For the CDR3, the DNA is TGTGCCAGCCGGCGGGGCACAGGTGGTAATGAAAAACTGTTTTTT. Translating it yields CASRRGTGGNEKLFF.

This chain uses TRBV5-4 with TRBJ2-4, with D possibly called TRBD1 or TRBD2 (5 bases each). CDR1 is SGHNT, CDR2 YYREEE, per germline (reference sequence). V was clipped by 4 bases and J by 0 bases, with 14 bases between them. The CDR3 length is 16 residues. The CDR3: CASSTGGTLAKNIQYF. Here the CDR3 DNA reads TGTGCCAGCAGCACTGGTGGGACCTTAGCCAAAAACATTCAGTACTTC.

The V and J genes are TRBV11-2 and TRBJ2-7; possibly TRBD1 or TRBD2 for D (5 bases each). The CDR3 spans 12 residues. Germline V lookup: CDR1 SGHAT, CDR2 FQNNGV. V gave up 4 bases and J gave up 5 bases, with 9 bases separating them. The CDR3 region is CASSYGANEQYF. DNA for the CDR3: TGTGCCAGCAGCTACGGGGCAAACGAGCAGTACTTC. Full variable domain (rest looked up from reference TRBV11-2 and TRBJ2-7): EAGVAQSPRYKIIEKRQSVAFWCNPISGHATLYWYQQILGQGPKLLIQFQNNGVVDDSQLPKDRFSAERLKGVDSTLKIQPAKLEDSAVYLCASSYGANEQYFGPGTRLTVT.

The gene calls are TRBV5-4 and TRBJ1-1; 8 bases fit TRBD1. The V gene's germline CDR1 is SGHNT and CDR2 YYREEE (reference sequence). The CDR3 is 14 residues long. Germline trimming cut 1 base from V and 5 bases from J; bases unmatched to any gene: 4. CDR3 sequence (DNA): TGTGCCAGCAGCTTGATGCAGGGGGCTACTGAAGCTTTCTTT. This gives the protein CASSLMQGATEAFF.

This clone was found a few times. The V gene is TRBV7-6, the J gene TRBJ1-6, with D hard to call. The CDR3 length is 17 residues. CDR1 is SGHVS, CDR2 FNYEAQ, per germline. Deletions cut 1 base from V and 5 bases from J, with 15 bases between. The CDR3, as DNA: TGTGCCAGCAGCTTAGAAGCGCGGGGAAGAAATAATTCACCCCTCCACTTT. Protein product: CASSLEARGRNNSPLHF.

The chain combines TRBV18 with TRBJ1-1, with a tentative D call TRBD1 (6 bases). CDR3 length equals 14 residues. V lost 2 bases to trimming and J lost 1 base, with 8 bases between them. Germline loops: CDR1 KGHSH, CDR2 LQKENI. CDR3 sequence: CASSPDRTNTEAFF. DNA for the CDR3: TGTGCCAGCTCACCAGACAGGACGAACACTGAAGCTTTCTTT.

This chain links TRBV5-4 with TRBJ2-1; D not certain. Germline assignment: CDR1 SGHNT and CDR2 YYREEE (reference sequence). The CDR3 contains 14 residues. V lost 4 bases to trimming and J lost 6 bases, with 14 bases between them. CDR3 coding DNA: TGTGCCAGCAGCCTCCGGGTCAAGGGCAATGAGCAGTTCTTC. Its protein product is CASSLRVKGNEQFF.

This chain joins TRBV9 and TRBJ2-1; TRBD1 or TRBD2 may be the D gene (5 bases each). Trimming shortened V by 0 bases and J by 6 bases, and 13 bases separated the two germline ends. The length of the CDR3 is 15 residues. Looked up from germline, CDR1 is SGDLS and CDR2 is YYNGEE. In nucleotides, the CDR3 is TGTGCCAGCAGCGTAGCTGAGGGGCTGGTCAATGAGCAGTTCTTC. Residues: CASSVAEGLVNEQFF. The variable domain in full, with the rest retrieved from reference TRBV9 and TRBJ2-1, is DSGVTQTPKHLITATGQRVTLRCSPRSGDLSVYWYQQSLDQGLQFLIQYYNGEERAKGNILERFSAQQFPDLHSELNLSSLELGDSALYFCASSVAEGLVNEQFFGPGTRLTVL.

The chain links TRBV9 to TRBJ2-4, with no clear D. Deletions cut 4 bases from V and 6 bases from J, with 11 bases between. Germline V gives CDR1 SGDLS, CDR2 YYNGEE. This CDR3 spans 13 amino acids. The CDR3 nucleotides are TGTGCCAGCAGCCCCCAAGCTATAAACATTCAGTACTTC. This sequence encodes CASSPQAINIQYF.

The chain couples TRBV10-2 to TRBJ2-3; 8 nucleotides line up with TRBD2. Looked up from germline, CDR1 is WSHSY and CDR2 is SAAADI. The CDR3 contains 14 residues. J gave up 0 bases and V 4 bases, and 0 bases lay outside the gene matches. As DNA, the CDR3 is TGCGCCAGCAGTGCTAGCGGGAGCACAGATACGCAGTATTTT. Amino acids: CASSASGSTDTQYF.

This sequence joins TRBV5-1 and TRBJ2-5; possible D gene TRBD2, 5 bases. CDR3 length: 11 amino acids. The V end lost 5 bases, the J end lost 4 bases, and 6 bases lay between the germline ends. Germline V gene lookup returns CDR1 SGHRS and CDR2 YFSETQ. The CDR3 coding sequence is TGCGCCAGCAGTGAGGGAGAGACCCAGTACTTC. Amino acids: CASSEGETQYF.

The chain has TRBV5-1 and TRBJ2-5, with D maybe TRBD2 (6 bases). Trimming took 4 bases from V and 5 from J, leaving 9 bases between them. The CDR3 is 12 residues long. Germline-derived CDR1 and CDR2 are SGHRS and YFSETQ. DNA for the CDR3: TGCGCCAGCAGCAGGGACTTGGAGACCCAGTACTTC. It codes for CASSRDLETQYF.

This clone was detected only a few times. The chain has TRBV11-2 and TRBJ1-1; D is ambiguous. The germline V and J ends were trimmed by 1 base and 7 bases, with 10 bases remaining between them. There are 13 residues in the CDR3. Germline-derived CDR1 and CDR2 are SGHAT and FQNNGV. In DNA, the CDR3 is TGTGCCAGCAGCTTAGTAGGCCGACTTGAAGCTTTCTTT. Translation: CASSLVGRLEAFF.

J is TRBJ1-1 and V is TRBV7-8; D ambiguous. Per germline, CDR1 SGHVS and CDR2 FQNEAQ. V was trimmed by 5 bases and J by 2 bases, leaving 9 bases between them. The CDR3 consists of 13 residues. CDR3 residues: CASSRGSNTEAFF. The CDR3, as DNA: TGTGCCAGCAGCCGCGGGAGTAACACTGAAGCTTTCTTT.

The chain combines TRBV19 with TRBJ1-1; D is undetermined. Germline-derived CDR1 and CDR2 are LNHDA and SQIVND (reference sequence). The CDR3 spans 14 residues. Deletions cut 6 bases from V and 1 base from J, with 12 bases between. In nucleotides, the CDR3 is TGTGCCAGTAGACAGACCATTAAGAACACTGAAGCTTTCTTT. Amino acids: CASRQTIKNTEAFF.

The V and J genes are TRBV20-1 and TRBJ2-1, with D perhaps TRBD2 (6 bases). The CDR3 length is 11 residues. Germline values: CDR1 DFQATT, CDR2 SNEGSKA (reference sequence). V was pared by 7 bases and J by 7 bases, with 11 bases between. CDR3: CSVLAWNEQFF. In DNA, the CDR3 is TGCAGTGTTCTAGCGTGGAATGAGCAGTTCTTC.

The chain is built from TRBV28 and TRBJ2-3, with 7 bases aligning to TRBD1. Germline V gene sequence: CDR1 MDHEN, CDR2 SYDVKM. With V trimmed by 5 bases and J by 6 bases, 5 bases remained unmatched. CDR3 length: 13 amino acids. The CDR3 DNA reads TGTGCCAGCAGTACGGAAGGGGGCGATACGCAGTATTTT. This translates into CASSTEGGDTQYF.

The rearrangement links TRBV9 to TRBJ1-2, with a possible D match to TRBD1 (5 bases). Germline CDR1 SGDLS, CDR2 YYNGEE. This CDR3 is 15 amino acids long. Trimming pared 0 bases from V and 2 bases from J, leaving 11 bases between. CDR3 residues: CASSVALTGNYGYTF. The CDR3 nucleotides read TGTGCCAGCAGCGTAGCCCTAACAGGAAACTATGGCTACACCTTC.

This chain links TRBV2 with TRBJ2-7; D not resolved. The CDR3 spans 11 residues. Germline V gives CDR1 SNHLY, CDR2 FYNNEI. Trimming shortened V by 9 bases and J by 4 bases, and 10 bases separated the two germline ends. The CDR3 loop is CASLARYEQYF. The CDR3 DNA sequence: TGTGCCAGTCTGGCGAGGTACGAGCAGTACTTC.